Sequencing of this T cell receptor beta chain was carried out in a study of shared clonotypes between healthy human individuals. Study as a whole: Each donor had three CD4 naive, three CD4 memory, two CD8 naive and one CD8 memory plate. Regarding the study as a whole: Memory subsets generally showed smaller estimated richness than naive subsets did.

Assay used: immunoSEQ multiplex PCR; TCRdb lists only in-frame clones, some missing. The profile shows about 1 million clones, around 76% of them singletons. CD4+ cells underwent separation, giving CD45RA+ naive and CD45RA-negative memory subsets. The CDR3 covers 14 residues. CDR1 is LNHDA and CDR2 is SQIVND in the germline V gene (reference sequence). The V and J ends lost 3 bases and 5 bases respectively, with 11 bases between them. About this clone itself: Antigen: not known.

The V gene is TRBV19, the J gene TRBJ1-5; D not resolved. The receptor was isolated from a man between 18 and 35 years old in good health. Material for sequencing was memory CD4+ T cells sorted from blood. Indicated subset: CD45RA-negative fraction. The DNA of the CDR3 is TGTGCCAGTAGTATGTTAAGGTCCGATCAGCCCCAGCATTTT. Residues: CASSMLRSDQPQHF.